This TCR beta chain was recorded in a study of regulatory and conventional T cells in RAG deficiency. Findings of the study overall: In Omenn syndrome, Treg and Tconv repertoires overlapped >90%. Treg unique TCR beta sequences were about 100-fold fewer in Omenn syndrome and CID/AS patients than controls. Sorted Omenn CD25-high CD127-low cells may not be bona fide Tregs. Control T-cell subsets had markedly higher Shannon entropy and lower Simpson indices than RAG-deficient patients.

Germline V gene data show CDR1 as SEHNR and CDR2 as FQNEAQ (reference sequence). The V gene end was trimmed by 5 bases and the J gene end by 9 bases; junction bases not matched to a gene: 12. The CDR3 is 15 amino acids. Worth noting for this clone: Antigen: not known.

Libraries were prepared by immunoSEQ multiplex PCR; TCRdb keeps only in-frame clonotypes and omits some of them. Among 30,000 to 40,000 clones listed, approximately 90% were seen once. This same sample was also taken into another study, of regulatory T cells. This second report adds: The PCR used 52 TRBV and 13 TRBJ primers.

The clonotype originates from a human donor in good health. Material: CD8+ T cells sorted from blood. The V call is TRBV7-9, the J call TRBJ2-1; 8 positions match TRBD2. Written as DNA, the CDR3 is TGTGCCAGCAGCCCACCCCGGGAGGGGGGAGTTGAGCAGTTCTTC. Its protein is CASSPPREGGVEQFF.